Here is one T cell receptor beta chain with its context. The antigen is unknown. The sample holds other DNA sequences that translate to the same CDR3. The data were obtained in a study of PD-1 blockade in classical Hodgkin lymphoma. Overall study context: Patients were administered nivolumab (3 mg/kg intravenously) every 2 weeks. General study results and limits: Some patients began nivolumab under 1 year after ASCT. These patients were excluded from later analyses. Newly diagnosed patients reportedly trailed healthy donors in baseline TCR diversity.

Every patient experienced relapse after autologous stem cell transplantation, and brentuximab vedotin exposure varied. Patients showed best responses of complete response, partial response or progressive disease. V was clipped by 11 bases and J by 2 bases; unmatched bases: 15. The CDR3 consists of 16 residues. Germline V lookup: CDR1 LNHDA, CDR2 SQIVND (reference sequence). Repertoires were generated with immunoSEQ multiplex PCR, while TCRdb's copy carries only in-frame clones and drops some. Here the sample spans about 4,200 clones, 66% being singletons. The clonotype originates from a human donor with classical Hodgkin lymphoma. The material sequenced was peripheral blood mononuclear cells (PBMCs), taken before the second cycle of nivolumab. The chain joins TRBV19 to TRBJ2-7, with 10 positions matching TRBD1. CDR3 protein: CAVGGQGIGATYEQYF. The CDR3 region has the DNA TGTGCCGTTGGGGGACAGGGGATCGGGGCGACCTACGAGCAGTACTTC.